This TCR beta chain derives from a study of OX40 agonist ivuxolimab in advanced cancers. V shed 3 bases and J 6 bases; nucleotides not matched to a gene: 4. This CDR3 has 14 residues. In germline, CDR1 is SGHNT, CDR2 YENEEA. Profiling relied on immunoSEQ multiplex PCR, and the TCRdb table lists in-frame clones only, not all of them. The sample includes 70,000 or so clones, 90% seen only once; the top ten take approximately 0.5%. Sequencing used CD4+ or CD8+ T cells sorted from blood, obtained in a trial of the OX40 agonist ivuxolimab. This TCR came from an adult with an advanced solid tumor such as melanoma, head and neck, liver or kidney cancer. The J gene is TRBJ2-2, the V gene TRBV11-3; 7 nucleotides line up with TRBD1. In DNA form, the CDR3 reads TGTGCCAGCAGCTTCTCCCAGGGGGCCGGGGAGCTGTTTTTT. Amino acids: CASSFSQGAGELFF. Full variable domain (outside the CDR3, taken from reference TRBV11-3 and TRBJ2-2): EAGVVQSPRYKIIEKKQPVAFWCNPISGHNTLYWYLQNLGQGPELLIRYENEEAVDDSQLPKDRFSAERLKGVDSTLKIQPAELGDSAVYLCASSFSQGAGELFFGEGSRLTVL.